This is a list of T cell receptor beta chains from one sample in a study of control samples from healthy donors and cancer patients. The method was immunoSEQ multiplex PCR; TCRdb's version includes in-frame clones alone and lacks a portion of them. The sample shows some 99,000 clones, approximately 90% of them seen only once. The sequencing sample was made of blood. The receptor source for this set is a human donor in good health. The donor label of this sample is uncertain. CDR3s include the opening cysteine and the closing phenylalanine or tryptophan. D genes are given only for firm matches. Clone size is shown for a subset of rows, as once, few, many or a class of expanded clone.

J gene	V gene	CDR3 length	D gene	clone size	CDR3 protein	CDR3 DNA
TRBJ1-4	TRBV2	12	NA	NA	CASSEFGEILFF	TGTGCCAGCAGTGAATTTGGGGAAATACTGTTTTTT
TRBJ2-6	TRBV27	17	NA	NA	CASSLRRVSSGANVLTF	TGTGCCAGCAGTTTACGGCGAGTCTCTTCTGGGGCCAACGTCCTGACTTTC
TRBJ2-5	TRBV27	14	NA	NA	CASSLGRGGETQYF	TGTGCCAGCAGTTTAGGGAGAGGCGGGGAGACCCAGTACTTC
TRBJ1-4	TRBV30	11	NA	NA	CAWGQGEKLFF	TGTGCCTGGGGACAAGGAGAAAAACTGTTTTTT
TRBJ1-2	TRBV15	14	TRBD1	NA	CATSRQTGDYGYTF	TGTGCCACCAGCAGACAGACAGGGGACTATGGCTACACCTTC
TRBJ1-2	TRBV2	13	TRBD1	NA	CASSVRQGNGYTF	TGTGCCAGCAGTGTCAGACAGGGTAATGGCTACACCTTC
TRBJ1-2	TRBV10-3	14	NA	NA	CAISPGTPDYGYTF	TGTGCCATCTCTCCCGGGACCCCAGACTATGGCTACACCTTC
TRBJ1-2	TRBV25-1	14	NA	NA	CASSDQGEADGYTF	TGTGCCAGCAGTGACCAGGGAGAGGCAGATGGCTACACCTTC
TRBJ1-1	TRBV2	14	NA	NA	CASSETREVTEAFF	TGTGCCAGCAGTGAAACCCGAGAGGTGACTGAAGCTTTCTTT
TRBJ1-1	TRBV2	12	NA	NA	CASNRANTEAFF	TGTGCCAGCAACAGGGCGAACACTGAAGCTTTCTTT
TRBJ1-6	TRBV6-4	16	NA	NA	CADPLEALSYNSPLHF	TGTGCCGATCCCCTGGAGGCCCTCTCCTATAATTCACCCCTCCACTTT
TRBJ2-6	TRBV24-1	18	NA	NA	CATSDSREVFSGANVLTF	TGTGCCACCAGTGATTCAAGGGAAGTCTTCTCTGGGGCCAACGTCCTGACTTTC
TRBJ2-2	TRBV10-3	16	TRBD1	once	CAIAGTAAGGTGELFF	TGTGCCATCGCAGGGACAGCGGCGGGCGGCACCGGGGAGCTGTTTTTT
TRBJ1-5	TRBV7-8	13	TRBD1	NA	CATGDRSFQPQHF	TGTGCCACCGGGGACAGGTCTTTTCAGCCCCAGCATTTT
TRBJ1-5	TRBV12-3/TRBV12-4	13	NA	NA	CASTPGWAQPQHF	TGTGCCAGCACCCCGGGGTGGGCTCAGCCCCAGCATTTT
TRBJ2-7	TRBV5-1	13	NA	NA	CASSPGDHYEQYF	TGCGCCAGCAGCCCGGGGGACCACTACGAGCAGTACTTC
TRBJ1-3	TRBV6-1	13	NA	NA	CASSEATLNTIYF	TGTGCCAGCAGTGAAGCCACTTTGAACACCATATATTTT
TRBJ1-3	TRBV28	14	TRBD1	NA	CASLQGAAGNTIYF	TGTGCCAGCCTACAGGGGGCGGCTGGAAACACCATATATTTT
TRBJ1-1	TRBV9	14	NA	once	CASSVGGGVTEAFF	TGTGCCAGCAGCGTAGGTGGAGGGGTCACTGAAGCTTTCTTT
TRBJ1-1	TRBV3-1/TRBV3-2	13	NA	NA	CASSHLERAEAFF	TGTGCCAGCAGCCATTTAGAGAGGGCTGAAGCTTTCTTT
TRBJ1-5	TRBV19	13	NA	NA	CASSMAEIQPQHF	TGTGCCAGTAGTATGGCGGAAATCCAGCCCCAGCATTTT
TRBJ1-1	TRBV3-1/TRBV3-2	15	NA	NA	CASSPGSVVYTEAFF	TGTGCCAGCAGCCCTGGCAGCGTAGTGTACACTGAAGCTTTCTTT
TRBJ1-1	TRBV3-1/TRBV3-2	15	TRBD1	NA	CASSQDPGRGAEAFF	TGTGCCAGCAGCCAAGATCCGGGCAGGGGGGCCGAAGCTTTCTTT
TRBJ1-5	TRBV6-2/TRBV6-3	15	TRBD1	NA	CASSYFGTGNQPQHF	TGTGCCAGCAGCTACTTTGGGACAGGGAATCAGCCCCAGCATTTT
TRBJ1-2	TRBV14	14	NA	NA	CASSQDKGVYGYTF	TGTGCCAGCAGCCAAGATAAGGGCGTCTATGGCTACACCTTC
TRBJ1-6	TRBV4-2	13	NA	NA	CASSSDRNSPLHF	TGTGCCAGCAGCTCTGACCGGAATTCACCCCTCCACTTT
TRBJ2-3	TRBV2	13	NA	NA	CASSEGGGDTQYF	TGTGCCAGCAGTGAAGGCGGAGGAGATACGCAGTATTTT
TRBJ1-3	TRBV30	13	TRBD1	NA	CAWSIDRGDTIYF	TGTGCCTGGAGTATCGACAGGGGTGACACCATATATTTT
TRBJ2-5	TRBV30	13	NA	NA	CAWSPGWGETQYF	TGTGCCTGGAGTCCAGGGTGGGGTGAGACCCAGTACTTC
TRBJ1-5	TRBV2	14	NA	NA	CASSPTARNQPQHF	TGTGCCAGCAGCCCGACAGCTCGTAATCAGCCCCAGCATTTT
TRBJ2-3	TRBV9	15	NA	NA	CASSVGAATPDTQYF	TGTGCCAGCAGCGTAGGTGCAGCCACGCCAGATACGCAGTATTTT
TRBJ1-2	TRBV2	14	TRBD1	NA	CASRGQGARYGYTF	TGTGCCAGCAGAGGACAGGGGGCCCGCTATGGCTACACCTTC
TRBJ1-2	TRBV19	13	NA	few	CASSISGNYGYTF	TGTGCCAGTAGTATTTCAGGGAACTATGGCTACACCTTC
TRBJ2-1	TRBV11-3	14	TRBD2	few	CASTRGLAGDAKFF	TGTGCCAGCACCCGGGGACTAGCGGGGGACGCGAAGTTCTTC
TRBJ2-7	TRBV27	15	NA	NA	CASSLLPGTLYEQYF	TGTGCCAGCAGTTTACTTCCCGGGACACTATACGAGCAGTACTTC
TRBJ1-4	TRBV2	15	NA	NA	CASIPRGGANEKLFF	TGTGCCAGCATCCCCCGAGGCGGGGCTAATGAAAAACTGTTTTTT
TRBJ1-1	TRBV7-6	13	NA	NA	CASSLGLSTEAFF	TGTGCCAGCAGCTTAGGATTGAGCACTGAAGCTTTCTTT
TRBJ2-3	TRBV6-1	16	NA	NA	CASSGRTISSTDTQYF	TGTGCCAGCAGTGGACGGACTATTTCTAGCACAGATACGCAGTATTTT
TRBJ2-5	TRBV4-1	14	NA	NA	CASSQEGQLETQYF	TGCGCCAGCAGCCAAGAGGGCCAGTTGGAGACCCAGTACTTC
TRBJ2-1	TRBV5-4	13	TRBD1	NA	CASSPRDRREQFF	TGTGCCAGCAGTCCACGGGACAGGAGAGAGCAGTTCTTC